Listed below are T cell receptor beta chains from one sample, sequenced in a study of T cell changes during pregnancy in multiple sclerosis. TCRdb's table, derived via immunoSEQ multiplex PCR, lists solely in-frame clones and lacks some. The data contain 85,000 to 130,000 clones, roughly 93% of them singletons. The input for sequencing was peripheral blood, taken before pregnancy. The origin of the receptors is a female donor with multiple sclerosis, enrolled in a pregnancy study. Both conserved end residues are part of each CDR3. Each record gives: clone size, D gene, J gene, V gene, CDR3 DNA, CDR3 protein. A D gene is named only where the DNA matches it firmly. Expanded clones are given a class, and other clones once, few, many or no size at all.

. TRBD2 TRBJ2-1 TRBV11-2 TGTGCCAGCAGCCTGGGACTAGGGGGTCGGGAGCAGTTCTTC CASSLGLGGREQFF
. . TRBJ2-1 TRBV5-5 TGTGCCAGCAGCTTGCGGGACACAGACTACAATGAGCAGTTCTTC CASSLRDTDYNEQFF
. TRBD2 TRBJ2-1 TRBV19 TGTGCCAGTAGTCCGCGGACTAGCGGGGGGGAGCAGTTCTTC CASSPRTSGGEQFF
many . TRBJ1-3 TRBV2 TGTGCCAGCAGTGCTGCGCAGGCTGGAAACACCATATATTTT CASSAAQAGNTIYF
once TRBD2 TRBJ2-1 TRBV15 TGTGCCACCAGCGGCGGGACTAGCGGCTACAATGAGCAGTTCTTC CATSGGTSGYNEQFF
. TRBD2 TRBJ2-1 TRBV5-1 TGCGCCAGCAGTCGCGGGGGAGTGAGCTACAATGAGCAGTTCTTC CASSRGGVSYNEQFF
. TRBD1 TRBJ1-2 TRBV6-1 TGTGCCAGTTGTGTGGGACAGGGAAATGGCTACACCTTC CASCVGQGNGYTF
. TRBD2 TRBJ2-3 TRBV6-5 TGTGCCAGCAGTTACTCGCCCCTAGCGGCAGATACGCAGTATTTT CASSYSPLAADTQYF
. . TRBJ1-2 TRBV7-2 TGTGCCAGCAGCTTATTTACAGGGCTCTATGGCTACACCTTC CASSLFTGLYGYTF
. TRBD1 TRBJ2-7 TRBV2 TGTGCCAGCAGTCTACCGGGACAGGGGTACGAGCAGTACTTC CASSLPGQGYEQYF
. TRBD1 TRBJ2-7 TRBV6-6 TGTGCCAGCAGTCACACCGGGGACAGGATCTACGAGCAGTACTTC CASSHTGDRIYEQYF